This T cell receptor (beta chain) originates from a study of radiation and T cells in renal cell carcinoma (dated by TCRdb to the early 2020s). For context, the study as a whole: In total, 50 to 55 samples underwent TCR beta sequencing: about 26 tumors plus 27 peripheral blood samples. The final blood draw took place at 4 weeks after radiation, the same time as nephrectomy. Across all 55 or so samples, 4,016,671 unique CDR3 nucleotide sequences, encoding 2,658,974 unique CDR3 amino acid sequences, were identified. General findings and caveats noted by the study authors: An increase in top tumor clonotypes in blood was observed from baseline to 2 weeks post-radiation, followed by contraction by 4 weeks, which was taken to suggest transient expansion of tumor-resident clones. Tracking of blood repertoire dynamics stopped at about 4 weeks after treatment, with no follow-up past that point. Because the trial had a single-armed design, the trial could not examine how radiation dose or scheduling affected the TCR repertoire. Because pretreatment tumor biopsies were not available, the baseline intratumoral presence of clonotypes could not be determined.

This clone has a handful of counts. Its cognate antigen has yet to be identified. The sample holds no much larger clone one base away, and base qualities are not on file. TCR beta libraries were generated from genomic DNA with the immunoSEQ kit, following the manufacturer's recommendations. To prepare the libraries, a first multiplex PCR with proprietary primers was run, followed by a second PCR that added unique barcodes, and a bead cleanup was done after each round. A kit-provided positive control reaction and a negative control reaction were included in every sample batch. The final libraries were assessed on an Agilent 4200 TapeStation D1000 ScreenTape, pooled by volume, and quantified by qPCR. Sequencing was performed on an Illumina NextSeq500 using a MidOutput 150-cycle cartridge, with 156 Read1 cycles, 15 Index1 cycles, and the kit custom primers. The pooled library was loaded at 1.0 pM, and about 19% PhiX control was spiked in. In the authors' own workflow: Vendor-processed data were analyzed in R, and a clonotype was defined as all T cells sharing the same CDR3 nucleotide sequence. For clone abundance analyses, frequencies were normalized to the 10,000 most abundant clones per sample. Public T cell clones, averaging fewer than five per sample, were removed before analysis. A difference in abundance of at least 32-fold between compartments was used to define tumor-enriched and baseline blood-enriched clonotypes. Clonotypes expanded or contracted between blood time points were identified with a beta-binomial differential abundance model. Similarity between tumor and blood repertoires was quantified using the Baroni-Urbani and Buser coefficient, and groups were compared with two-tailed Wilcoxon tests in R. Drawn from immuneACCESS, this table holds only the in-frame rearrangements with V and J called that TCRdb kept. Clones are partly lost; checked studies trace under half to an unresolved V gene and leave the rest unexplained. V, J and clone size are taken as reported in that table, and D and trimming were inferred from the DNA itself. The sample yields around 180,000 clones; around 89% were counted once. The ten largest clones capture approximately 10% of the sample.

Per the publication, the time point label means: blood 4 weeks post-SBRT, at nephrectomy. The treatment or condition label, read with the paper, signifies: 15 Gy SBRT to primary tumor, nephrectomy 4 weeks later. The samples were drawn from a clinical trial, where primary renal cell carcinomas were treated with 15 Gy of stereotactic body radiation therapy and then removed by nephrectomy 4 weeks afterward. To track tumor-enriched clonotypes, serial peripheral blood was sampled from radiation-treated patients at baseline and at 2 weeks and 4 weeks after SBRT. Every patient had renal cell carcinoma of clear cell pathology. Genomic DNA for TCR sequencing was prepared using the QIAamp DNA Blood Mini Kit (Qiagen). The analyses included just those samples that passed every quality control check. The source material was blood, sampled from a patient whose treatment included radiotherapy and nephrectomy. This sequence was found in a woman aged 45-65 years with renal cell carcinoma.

The encoded CDR3 is CASSLRLAGITGELFF. Read as DNA, the sequence is TGTGCCAGCAGCTTACGCCTAGCGGGGATCACCGGGGAGCTGTTTTTT. Recombination linked TRBV5-4 to TRBJ2-2, with TRBD2 matching 9 junction bases. CDR1 and CDR2, per the germline V gene (reference sequence), are SGHNT and YYREEE. The CDR3 covers 16 residues, taking in both the cysteine and the phenylalanine. The sequence is cut down to CDR3 DNA, 48 bases in frame from base 1. From V the trimming removes 2 bases and from J it removes 4 bases, while the gene matches leave 6 bases of the junction unaccounted for.